These 8 T cell receptor beta chains came from one sample sequenced in a study of beta chain features in type 1 diabetes. Findings and limits, study-wide: Shortening that was moderate but significant affected the TCRB CDR3s of Type 1 diabetes patients in all four CD4+ subsets.

Sequencing targeted expressed TCRB transcripts, as all isolated RNA had been reverse transcribed. Sequencing was performed with immunoSEQ multiplex PCR; in TCRdb, only in-frame clones are kept and a portion is missing. The table has about 340,000 clones, roughly 14% seen once. Antigen specificity for these receptors is unknown. The sample taken for sequencing was naive CD4+ T cells from blood. The receptor source for this set is a woman between 18 and 29 years old with type 1 diabetes.

V usage is TRBV11-3 and J usage is TRBJ1-1, with 8 bases identical to TRBD1. CDR1 and CDR2 (germline): SGHNT, YENEEA. Trimming took 5 bases from V and 0 from J; bases not matched to a gene: 11. This CDR3 has 17 residues. The CDR3 loop reads CASSPPRTGRMNTEAFF. The CDR3 DNA follows: TGTGCCAGCAGCCCACCCAGGACAGGGCGAATGAACACTGAAGCTTTCTTT. Looking up the rest from reference TRBV11-3 and TRBJ1-1 gives the full variable domain: EAGVVQSPRYKIIEKKQPVAFWCNPISGHNTLYWYLQNLGQGPELLIRYENEEAVDDSQLPKDRFSAERLKGVDSTLKIQPAELGDSAVYLCASSPPRTGRMNTEAFFGQGTRLTVV.

This clone occurred a few times. The chain recombines TRBV5-1 with TRBJ1-2; 10 bases are a match to TRBD1. This CDR3 has 13 residues. The V segment lost 3 bases and the J segment 8 bases; nucleotides outside the gene matches: 4. Germline V lookup: CDR1 SGHRS, CDR2 YFSETQ. CDR3 loop: CASSWRTGGGYTF. CDR3 nucleotide sequence: TGCGCCAGCAGCTGGAGGACAGGGGGAGGCTACACCTTC.

This clone occurred a few times. The chain uses TRBV30 and TRBJ2-1; TRBD2 is a possible D gene (6 bases). Germline lookup yields CDR1 GTSNPN and CDR2 SVGIG (reference sequence). The CDR3 has 17 residues. Trimming removed 2 bases from V and 8 bases from J, with 25 bases in between. The CDR3 sequence: CAWSRGRTNSPGDEQFF. In nucleotides, the CDR3 is TGTGCCTGGAGTCGAGGGAGGACCAACTCTCCCGGGGATGAGCAGTTCTTC.

This clone was seen only a few times. DNA of the CDR3: TGTGCCAGCAGCCAGGGATCCGGCTACACCTTC. Protein: CASSQGSGYTF. The V call is TRBV5-6, the J call TRBJ1-2; D may be TRBD1 (5 bases). V was trimmed by 4 bases and J by 8 bases, leaving 9 bases between them. Germline V gives CDR1 SGHDT, CDR2 YYEEEE. This CDR3 is built from 11 residues.

This clone was detected only a few times. The chain is built from TRBV18 and TRBJ2-7; D is undetermined. Deletions cut 0 bases from V and 3 bases from J, with 9 bases between. This CDR3 region has 14 residues. Per germline, CDR1 KGHSH and CDR2 LQKENI. In DNA, the CDR3 is TGTGCCAGCTCACCACCGTACACCCGCTACGAGCAGTACTTC. Its protein product is CASSPPYTRYEQYF.

The CDR3 protein is CATTPGGRAVDTQYF. In DNA form, the CDR3 reads TGTGCCACCACCCCTGGGGGGAGAGCGGTAGATACGCAGTATTTT. V gene TRBV19 combines with J gene TRBJ2-3; D perhaps matches TRBD2 (6 bases). This CDR3 has 15 amino acids. V lost 10 bases and J 5 bases, leaving 22 bases between the germline ends. Germline-derived CDR1 and CDR2 are LNHDA and SQIVND (reference sequence).

This chain joins TRBV27 and TRBJ2-7; 7 bases map to TRBD1. The V gene end was trimmed by 2 bases and the J gene end by 5 bases; junction bases not matched to a gene: 6. The CDR3 spans 14 residues. Germline V gives CDR1 MNHEY, CDR2 SMNVEV (reference sequence). CDR3 amino acids: CASSLPRQGNEQYV. The CDR3 DNA reads TGTGCCAGCAGTTTACCCCGACAGGGTAACGAGCAGTACGTC.

In its sample, this clone was seen a few times. This rearrangement joins TRBV7-3 to TRBJ2-3; the match to TRBD2 covers 13 bases. V shed 2 bases, J shed 4 bases, and the junction held 0 bases outside the gene matches. The germline V gene has CDR1 SGHTA and CDR2 FQGTGA. The CDR3 spans 15 residues. The DNA of the CDR3 is TGTGCCAGCAGCTTAGGACTAGCGGGAGCAGATACGCAGTATTTT. Translated, it gives CASSLGLAGADTQYF.